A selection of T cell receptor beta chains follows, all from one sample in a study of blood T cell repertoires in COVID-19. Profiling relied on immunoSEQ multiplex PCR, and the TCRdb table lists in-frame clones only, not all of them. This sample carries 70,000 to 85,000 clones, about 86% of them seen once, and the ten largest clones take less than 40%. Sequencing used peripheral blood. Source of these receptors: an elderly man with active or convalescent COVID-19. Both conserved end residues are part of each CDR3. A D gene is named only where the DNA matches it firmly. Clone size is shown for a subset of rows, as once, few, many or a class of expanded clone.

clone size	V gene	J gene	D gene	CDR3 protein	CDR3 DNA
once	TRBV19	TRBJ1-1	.	CASRIQGTEAFF	TGTGCCAGTAGAATTCAGGGGACTGAAGCTTTCTTT
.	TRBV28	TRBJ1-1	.	CASSWQMNTEAFF	TGTGCCAGCAGTTGGCAGATGAACACTGAAGCTTTCTTT
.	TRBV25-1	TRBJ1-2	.	CASSAGGTINYGYTF	TGTGCCAGCAGCGCCGGGGGGACTATTAACTATGGCTACACCTTC
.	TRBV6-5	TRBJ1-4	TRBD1	CASSYSGDRASEKLFF	TGTGCCAGCAGTTACTCGGGAGACAGGGCGTCTGAAAAACTGTTTTTT
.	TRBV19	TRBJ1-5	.	CAAQGGGNQPQHF	TGTGCCGCCCAGGGAGGCGGCAATCAGCCCCAGCATTTT
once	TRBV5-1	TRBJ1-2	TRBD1	CASTDKQGADYGYTF	TGCGCCAGCACCGACAAACAGGGGGCAGATTATGGCTACACCTTC
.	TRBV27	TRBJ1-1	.	CASSLQAAVTEAFF	TGTGCCAGCAGTTTACAGGCAGCGGTCACTGAAGCTTTCTTT
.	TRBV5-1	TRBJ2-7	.	CASSFTGQTGEQYF	TGCGCCAGCAGCTTTACCGGTCAGACAGGCGAGCAGTACTTC
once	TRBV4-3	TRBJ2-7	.	CASSQEYGGADSNEQYF	TGCGCCAGCAGCCAAGAATACGGGGGAGCCGACTCTAACGAGCAGTACTTC
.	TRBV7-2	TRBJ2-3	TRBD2	CASRGSGGDYTDTQYF	TGTGCCAGCAGAGGAAGCGGGGGGGATTACACAGATACGCAGTATTTT
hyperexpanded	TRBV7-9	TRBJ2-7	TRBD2	CASSLRGGYEQYF	TGTGCCAGCAGCTTACGGGGGGGCTACGAGCAGTACTTC
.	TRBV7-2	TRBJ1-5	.	CASSLDRGNQPQHF	TGTGCCAGCAGCTTAGACAGGGGCAATCAGCCCCAGCATTTT
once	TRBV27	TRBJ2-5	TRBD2	CASSKAGGETQYF	TGTGCCAGCAGCAAAGCGGGGGGGGAGACCCAGTACTTC
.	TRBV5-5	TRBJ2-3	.	CASSLVGPSDTDTQYF	TGTGCCAGCAGCTTGGTAGGGCCTAGCGACACAGATACGCAGTATTTT
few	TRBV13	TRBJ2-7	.	CASSPGRGGAAYEQYF	TGTGCCAGCAGCCCTGGTAGGGGAGGAGCCGCCTACGAGCAGTACTTC
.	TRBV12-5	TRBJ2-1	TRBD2	CASGWGGLASNEQFF	TGTGCTAGTGGTTGGGGGGGACTAGCTAGCAATGAGCAGTTCTTC
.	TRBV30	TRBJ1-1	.	CAWKKQVNTEAFF	TGTGCCTGGAAAAAACAGGTAAACACTGAAGCTTTCTTT
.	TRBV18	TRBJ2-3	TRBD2	CASSPWGGEQYF	TGTGCCAGCTCACCATGGGGGGGTGAACAGTATTTT
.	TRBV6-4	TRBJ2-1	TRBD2	CASSVWWGTTRNEQFF	TGTGCCAGCAGTGTTTGGTGGGGGACTACCCGGAATGAGCAGTTCTTC
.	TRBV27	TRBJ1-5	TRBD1	CASSVLPGQGGNQPQHF	TGTGCCAGCAGTGTTTTACCGGGACAGGGGGGCAATCAGCCCCAGCATTTT
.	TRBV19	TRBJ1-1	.	CASSGSGNTEAFF	TGTGCCAGTAGTGGTTCGGGAAACACTGAAGCTTTCTTT
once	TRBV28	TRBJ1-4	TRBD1	CASSFQGAGGEKLFF	TGTGCCAGCAGTTTTCAGGGGGCCGGGGGTGAAAAACTGTTTTTT
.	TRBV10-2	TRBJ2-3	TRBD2	CASREGTRRNTQYF	TGCGCCAGCAGGGAGGGGACTAGGCGGAATACGCAGTATTTT
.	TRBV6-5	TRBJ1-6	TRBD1	CAISSGTENSPLHF	TGTGCCATCTCCTCCGGGACAGAGAATTCACCCCTCCACTTT
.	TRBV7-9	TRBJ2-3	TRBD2	CASNPGGVDTQYF	TGTGCCAGCAACCCTGGGGGGGTAGATACGCAGTATTTT
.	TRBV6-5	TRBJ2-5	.	CASSYPTRSGETQYF	TGTGCCAGCAGTTACCCGACCCGGTCAGGAGAGACCCAGTACTTC
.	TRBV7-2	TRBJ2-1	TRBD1	CASSPRSDRSNEQFF	TGTGCCAGCAGCCCCCGCTCGGACAGGAGCAATGAGCAGTTCTTC
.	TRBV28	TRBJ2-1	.	CASSPRGWGNEQFF	TGTGCCAGCAGCCCGAGGGGGTGGGGCAATGAGCAGTTCTTC
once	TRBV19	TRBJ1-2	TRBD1	CASSQNRGQGYGYTF	TGTGCCAGTAGCCAGAACAGGGGGCAAGGGTATGGCTACACCTTC
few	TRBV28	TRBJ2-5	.	CASSFGLFQETQYF	TGTGCCAGCAGCTTTGGACTTTTCCAAGAGACCCAGTACTTC
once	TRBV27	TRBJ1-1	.	CASSRGQQAFF	TGTGCCAGCAGTAGAGGACAGCAAGCTTTCTTT
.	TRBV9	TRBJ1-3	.	CASSVGGSSGNTIYF	TGTGCCAGCAGCGTGGGTGGGAGCTCTGGAAACACCATATATTTT
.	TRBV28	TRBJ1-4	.	CASSLARFTEKLFF	TGTGCCAGCAGTTTGGCACGTTTCACTGAAAAACTGTTTTTT
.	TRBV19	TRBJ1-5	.	CAAGDLDQPQHF	TGTGCCGCCGGCGACCTAGATCAGCCCCAGCATTTT
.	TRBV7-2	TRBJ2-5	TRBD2	CASSFLSGSLETQYF	TGTGCCAGCAGCTTTCTGAGCGGGAGTTTAGAGACCCAGTACTTC
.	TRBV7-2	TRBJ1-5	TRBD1	CASTSDWDRGFQPQHF	TGTGCCAGCACCTCCGATTGGGACAGGGGGTTCCAGCCCCAGCATTTT
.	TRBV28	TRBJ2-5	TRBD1	CASSPGTGGKETQYF	TGTGCCAGCAGCCCCGGGACAGGAGGAAAGGAGACCCAGTACTTC
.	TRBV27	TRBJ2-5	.	CASSQINRVQETQYF	TGTGCCAGCAGTCAAATCAACAGGGTTCAAGAGACCCAGTACTTC
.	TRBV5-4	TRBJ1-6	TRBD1	CASSHRQGDSPLHF	TGTGCCAGCAGCCACCGACAGGGGGACTCACCCCTCCACTTT
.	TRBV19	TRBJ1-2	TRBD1	CASTSDRPNYGYTF	TGTGCCAGTACCTCGGACAGGCCCAACTATGGCTACACCTTC
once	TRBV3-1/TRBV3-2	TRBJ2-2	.	CASSHARYPTGELFF	TGTGCCAGCAGCCATGCGCGGTACCCCACCGGGGAGCTGTTTTTT
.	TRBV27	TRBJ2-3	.	CASSFSEVTDTQYF	TGTGCCAGCAGCTTTTCGGAGGTCACAGATACGCAGTATTTT
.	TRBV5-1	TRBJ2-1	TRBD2	CASSRAGGEHNEQFF	TGCGCCAGCAGCCGAGCGGGAGGGGAGCACAATGAGCAGTTCTTC
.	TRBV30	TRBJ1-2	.	CAWTAGNYGYTF	TGTGCCTGGACGGCGGGGAACTATGGCTACACCTTC
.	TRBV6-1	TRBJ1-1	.	CASSENEERAFF	TGTGCCAGCAGTGAAAACGAGGAGCGGGCTTTCTTT
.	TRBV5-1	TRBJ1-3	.	CASSLLAISPSGADGNTIYF	TGCGCCAGCAGCTTGTTAGCGATAAGTCCCTCGGGTGCGGACGGAAACACCATATATTTT
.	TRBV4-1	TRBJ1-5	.	CASSQENQPGQPQHF	TGCGCCAGCAGCCAAGAGAATCAACCCGGTCAGCCCCAGCATTTT
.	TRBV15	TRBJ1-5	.	CATSRDRGQPQHF	TGTGCCACCAGCAGAGATCGAGGCCAGCCCCAGCATTTT
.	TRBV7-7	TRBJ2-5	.	CASSPVGGGGETQYF	TGTGCTAGCAGCCCCGTAGGGGGGGGCGGAGAGACCCAGTACTTC
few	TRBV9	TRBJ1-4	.	CASSVVSLAPTNEKLFF	TGTGCCAGCAGCGTAGTTTCCTTGGCTCCAACTAATGAAAAACTGTTTTTT
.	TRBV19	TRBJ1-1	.	CASATGTWASQRSEAFF	TGTGCCAGTGCCACAGGGACCTGGGCATCGCAACGGAGTGAAGCTTTCTTT
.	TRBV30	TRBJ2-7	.	CAWNTGTYSYEQYF	TGTGCCTGGAATACAGGGACCTATTCCTACGAGCAGTACTTC
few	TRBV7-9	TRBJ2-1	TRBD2	CASSGGLAATTDEQFF	TGTGCCAGCAGCGGCGGACTAGCGGCAACTACGGATGAGCAGTTCTTC
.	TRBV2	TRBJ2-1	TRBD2	CASSELAGGSYEQFF	TGTGCCAGCAGTGAACTAGCGGGGGGATCATATGAGCAGTTCTTC